The clone carrying this T cell receptor beta chain came up many times. Its antigen is not known. Time point of the sample: patch test 2, 6 weeks after DPC sensitization. Treatment reported: therapeutic diphenylcyclopropenone sensitization with weekly scalp DPC. Blood was drawn before each patch test was applied. The entry originates in a study of human T cells and chemical hapten exposure. Study-level background: There were weekly diphenylcyclopropenone doses to the scalp for patients throughout the roughly 25-week study.

Notes on the study in general: Expanded TCRs produced significantly more large CDR3 similarity clusters than controls did.

Authors' analysis steps: Sampled TCR counts reached a median of approximately 93,000 per sample, with values ranging from 23,224 to 690,600. Each CDR3 protein is one row after TCRdb ran MiXCR on the RACE reads. For this entry, the V and J calls and clone size follow TCRdb and not the study's own pipeline. This sample has some 42,000 distinct CDR3 sequences; 8% to 9.5% occur once, and the top ten carry approximately 15%. CDR3 length: 15 amino acids. Germline lookup yields CDR1 SGHDT and CDR2 YYEEEE. The V gene end was trimmed by 1 base and the J gene end by 5 bases; junction bases not matched to a gene: 5.

This TCR derives from a woman between 35 and 50 years old with alopecia areata. Some clones in this sample may be carry-over from other donors' samples. The sequencing used whole blood, collected in connection with sensitization to the hapten diphenylcyclopropenone (DPC). The gene calls are TRBV5-6 and TRBJ2-5; 10 bases line up with TRBD2. The chain's CDR3 is CASSLFSGGPETQYF. The CDR3 nucleotides read TGTGCCAGCAGCTTGTTTAGCGGGGGGCCGGAGACCCAGTACTTC.